The 28 T cell receptor beta chains listed next were all sequenced from one sample in a study of T cells in Graves' hyperthyroidism and ophthalmopathy. Amplified TCR beta CDR3 regions derived from RNA transcripts. First-round RT-PCR targeting the TCR CDR3 was performed with the HTBI primer set. TCRdb re-called the multiplex PCR reads with MiXCR, one entry per CDR3 protein. The sample shows roughly 710,000 distinct CDR3 sequences, about a third of them seen only once. Input material: blood. The receptors were gathered from a middle-aged woman with Graves' hyperthyroidism.

This clonotype was observed at least ten times. V and J are TRBV7-9 and TRBJ2-2; 9 bases line up with TRBD1. The CDR3 totals 15 residues. In germline, CDR1 is SEHNR, CDR2 FQNEAQ (reference sequence). J was trimmed by 5 bases and V by 5 bases; bases with no gene match: 6. DNA of the CDR3: TGTGCCAGCAGCCCCCCGGGGACAGGGACCGGGGAGCTGTTTTTT. Its translation is CASSPPGTGTGELFF.

This clonotype was found many times. The chain recombines TRBV12-3 or TRBV12-4 with TRBJ1-1, with D possibly TRBD1 on 5 matching bases. V lost 6 bases, J lost 0 bases, and 11 bases lay in between. The CDR3 consists of 14 residues. The CDR3 sequence: CASRGRFMNTEAFF. In DNA form, the CDR3 reads TGTGCCAGCAGGGGACGGTTCATGAACACTGAAGCTTTCTTT.

This clonotype has a count of ten or more. The V call is TRBV12-3 or TRBV12-4, the J call TRBJ1-1; D remains unclear. The germline V and J ends were trimmed by 7 bases and 3 bases, with 15 bases remaining between them. The CDR3 extends over 14 amino acids. The CDR3 here is CASTLMRSDTEAFF. The DNA for the CDR3 is TGTGCCAGCACCCTAATGCGATCGGACACTGAAGCTTTCTTT.

The gene calls are TRBV6-1 and TRBJ1-2; D perhaps matches TRBD1 (5 bases). Germline values: CDR1 MNHNS, CDR2 SASEGT. The CDR3 is made up of 16 amino acids. With 6 bases removed from V and 2 bases from J, the gap between germline ends came to 19 bases. The CDR3 reads CASSLAEEGLNYGYTF. DNA for the CDR3: TGTGCCAGCAGCTTGGCCGAAGAGGGGCTAAACTATGGCTACACCTTC.

On this clonotype: This sequence may be a read error, since a much larger clone differs from it by one base. The rearrangement links TRBV7-2 to TRBJ1-2; D is perhaps TRBD1 (5 bases). CDR3 length: 14 amino acids. CDR1 SGHTA and CDR2 FQGNSA come from the germline V gene. The CDR3 region is CVSSLQGANYGYTF. Here the CDR3 DNA reads TGTGTCAGCAGCTTGCAGGGCGCTAACTATGGCTACACCTTC.

The rearrangement links TRBV29-1 to TRBJ1-5; 10 nucleotides align to TRBD1. Germline assignment: CDR1 SQVTM and CDR2 ANQGSEA. V lost 7 bases, J lost 5 bases, and 14 bases stayed unmatched. The CDR3 length is 16 residues. For the CDR3, the DNA is TGCAGCGCGACGACAGGGGGCATAATGAAGGATCAGCCCCAGCATTTT. Translating gives CSATTGGIMKDQPQHF.

This clonotype was detected once. The CDR3 spells CASSRVPYNSPLHF. The CDR3 nucleotides read TGTGCCAGCAGTCGGGTCCCCTATAATTCACCCCTCCACTTT. The V and J genes are TRBV6-1 and TRBJ1-6; D unresolved. The CDR3 sequence is 14 residues long. Germline V lookup: CDR1 MNHNS, CDR2 SASEGT. The ends were cut back, 5 bases at V and 2 bases at J, with 7 bases in the middle.

As DNA, the CDR3 is TGTGCCAGCTTTTATTACACTGAAGCTTTCTTT. This encodes CASFYYTEAFF. The chain carries TRBV25-1 and TRBJ1-1, with no clear D. Trimming stripped 8 bases from V and 3 bases from J, with 7 bases between. This CDR3 has 11 amino acids. Germline V gene sequence: CDR1 MGHDK, CDR2 SYGVNS. Full variable domain (outside the CDR3, taken from reference TRBV25-1 and TRBJ1-1): EADIYQTPRYLVIGTGKKITLECSQTMGHDKMYWYQQDPGMELHLIHYSYGVNSTEKGDLSSESTVSRIRTEHFPLTLESARPSHTSQYLCASFYYTEAFFGQGTRLTVV.

V usage is TRBV2 and J usage is TRBJ2-3; D unclear. The CDR3 is 11 residues long. Trimming pared 4 bases from V and 9 bases from J, leaving 8 bases between. Germline loops: CDR1 SNHLY, CDR2 FYNNEI. CDR3 in amino acids: CASSAPLTQYF. Written as DNA, the CDR3 is TGTGCCAGCAGTGCGCCCCTGACGCAGTATTTT. The full variable domain, rest sourced from reference TRBV2 and TRBJ2-3, is EPEVTQTPSHQVTQMGQEVILRCVPISNHLYFYWYRQILGQKVEFLVSFYNNEISEKSEIFDDQFSVERPDGSNFTLKIRSTKLEDSAMYFCASSAPLTQYFGPGTRLTVL.

V and J are TRBV28 and TRBJ1-6, with unresolved D. Germline CDR1 is MDHEN and CDR2 is SYDVKM. Trimming left V 5 bases short and J 8 bases short, with 22 bases between. The CDR3 is made up of 17 amino acids. CDR3 in amino acids: CASSPRGGANFDSPLHF. CDR3 sequence (DNA): TGTGCCAGCAGTCCGCGGGGAGGTGCTAATTTCGATTCACCCCTCCACTTT.

The rearrangement joins TRBV10-3 to TRBJ2-7, with D tentatively TRBD1 (6 bases). V lost 6 bases, J lost 3 bases, and 21 bases lay in between. The CDR3 runs to 16 residues. Germline V gene sequence: CDR1 ENHRY, CDR2 SYGVKD. The CDR3: CAISAPPDGGRYEQYF. The CDR3 coding sequence is TGTGCCATCAGCGCACCCCCAGATGGGGGCCGCTACGAGCAGTACTTC.

Worth noting for this clonotype: The junction and the germline gene differ at one end; a read error may be behind it. This sequence joins TRBV7-2 and TRBJ2-7, with D unclear. Looked up from germline, CDR1 is SGHTA and CDR2 is FQGNSA. This CDR3 contains 14 residues. CDR3 DNA sequence: TGTGTCAGCAGCTTCGGGTGGTTAGACTACGAGCAGTACTTC. Encoded protein: CVSSFGWLDYEQYF.

There are many counts of this clonotype. The rearrangement links TRBV10-3 to TRBJ2-5; TRBD1 is a possible D gene (6 bases). The germline CDR1 and CDR2 sequences are ENHRY and SYGVKD. There are 15 residues in the CDR3. With 5 bases removed from V and 2 bases from J, the gap between germline ends came to 15 bases. The CDR3 coding sequence is TGTGCCATCAGTTCGACCGGACAGCCTCAAGAGACCCAGTACTTC. As protein: CAISSTGQPQETQYF.

Concerning this clonotype itself: With a much larger clone just one base away, this may be a read error. The chain has TRBV10-3 and TRBJ1-3; a possible D gene is TRBD1 (5 bases). CDR3 length: 14 residues. CDR1 and CDR2 (germline): ENHRY, SYGVKD. For the CDR3, the DNA is TGTGCCATCAGCACAGGTCAATCTGGAAACACCATGTATTTT. Translated: CAISTGQSGNTMYF.

The chain has TRBV3-1 and TRBJ1-1, with D perhaps matching TRBD1 (6 bases). CDR3 length: 16 amino acids. Germline lookup yields CDR1 LGHDT and CDR2 YNNKEL (reference sequence). The V gene lost 6 bases and the J gene lost 0 bases, with 17 bases spanning the gap. Written as DNA, the CDR3 is TGTGCCAGCAGTTACCCGTTACAGGGTTTGAACACTGAAGCTTTCTTT. Protein: CASSYPLQGLNTEAFF.

This clonotype turned up a few times. This sequence joins TRBV20-1 and TRBJ1-3; D unresolved. CDR1 is DFQATT, CDR2 SNEGSKA, per germline (reference sequence). Trimming left V 4 bases short and J 4 bases short, with 11 bases between. There are 13 residues in the CDR3. The chain's CDR3 is CSATTGLGNTIYF. Here the CDR3 DNA reads TGCAGTGCTACGACGGGGTTGGGAAACACCATATATTTT.

To note about this clonotype: At one end the junction does not follow the germline gene, possibly because of a read error. As DNA, the CDR3 is TGTGCCGGCAGGAAGGGACAGGGGGCGGACTACGAGCAGTACTTC. Its translation is CAGRKGQGADYEQYF. The genes are TRBV6-1 and TRBJ2-7; TRBD1 agrees at 12 bases. This CDR3 has 15 residues. The germline CDR1 and CDR2 sequences are MNHNS and SASEGT.

The chain couples TRBV27 to TRBJ1-1; 7 nucleotides line up with TRBD1. Trimming cost V 9 bases and J 3 bases; bases outside gene matches: 7. CDR3 size: 13 residues. Germline CDR1 is MNHEY and CDR2 is SMNVEV (reference sequence). The CDR3 here is CASVGQEDTEAFF. The CDR3 DNA sequence: TGTGCCAGTGTTGGACAGGAGGACACTGAAGCTTTCTTT.

The V gene is TRBV3-1, the J gene TRBJ2-7; D is perhaps TRBD2 (6 bases). The CDR3 is 16 residues long. Per the germline V gene, CDR1 is LGHDT and CDR2 is YNNKEL (reference sequence). Trimming cost V 2 bases and J 6 bases, with 20 bases left between them. For the CDR3, the DNA is TGTGCCAGCAGCCAATACCCCACTACCGGGAGTAGCGAGCAGTACTTC. Encoded protein: CASSQYPTTGSSEQYF.

This clonotype was detected only once. This may stem from a read error, because a much larger clone lies one nucleotide away. This rearrangement joins TRBV15 to TRBJ1-1; unclear D gene. Germline CDR1 LNHNV, CDR2 YYDKDF (reference sequence). This CDR3 contains 14 residues. V lost 1 base and J lost 6, with 12 bases in between. CDR3 in amino acids: CATSRGGGWAEAFF. In DNA form, the CDR3 reads TGTGCCACCAGCAGAGGTGGAGGGTGGGCTGAAGCTTTCTTT.

The chain employs TRBV9 and TRBJ1-4, with D possibly TRBD1 on 6 matching bases. V was trimmed by 3 bases and J by 6 bases, leaving 21 bases between them. The length of the CDR3 is 17 residues. Germline V CDR1 and CDR2: SGDLS, YYNGEE. The CDR3: CASSAHLRGGPYEKLFF. DNA for the CDR3: TGTGCCAGCAGCGCCCACCTACGGGGGGGGCCCTATGAAAAACTGTTTTTT.

This clonotype was recorded a few times. The chain couples TRBV6-5 to TRBJ2-5; D might be TRBD2 (6 bases). CDR1 is MNHEY and CDR2 is SVGAGI in the germline V gene. Trimming shortened V by 4 bases and J by 5 bases, and 17 bases separated the two germline ends. The CDR3 length is 15 residues. The CDR3 spells CASSLRDPLGETQYF. CDR3 nucleotides: TGTGCCAGCAGTTTGCGGGACCCCTTAGGGGAGACCCAGTACTTC.

The V call is TRBV29-1, the J call TRBJ2-3; no clear D. CDR1 is SQVTM and CDR2 is ANQGSEA in the germline V gene. Trimming cost V 3 bases and J 2 bases, with 9 bases left between them. The CDR3 has 13 amino acids. In DNA form, the CDR3 reads TGCAGCGTTGACGGCACCCTCACAGATACGCAGTATTTT. It encodes CSVDGTLTDTQYF.

This clonotype was found once. At one end, the junction sequence differs from germline, possibly due to a read error. The chain is built from TRBV7-9 and TRBJ2-7; the match to TRBD1 covers 7 bases. Germline CDR1 is SEHNR and CDR2 is FQNEAQ (reference sequence). The CDR3 sequence is 16 residues long. In DNA, the CDR3 is TGCGCCAGCAGCCAAGAGGCCTCTTCAGGGGGATACGAGCAGTACTTC. As protein: CASSQEASSGGYEQYF. The entire variable domain, with the rest obtained from reference TRBV7-9 and TRBJ2-7, is as follows: DTGVSQNPRHKITKRGQNVTFRCDPISEHNRLYWYRQTLGQGPEFLTYFQNEAQLEKSRLLSDRFSAERPKGSFSTLEIQRTEQGDSAMYLCASSQEASSGGYEQYFGPGTRLTVT.

The chain is built from TRBV5-4 and TRBJ2-7; tentatively, D is TRBD2 (5 bases). The length of the CDR3 is 15 residues. The V end lost 4 bases, the J end lost 2 bases, and 16 bases lay between the germline ends. Germline V gene sequence: CDR1 SGHNT, CDR2 YYREEE (reference sequence). The CDR3 nucleotides read TGTGCCAGCAGCCGAAACCCCGACGGGGCCTACGAGCAGTACTTC. It translates to CASSRNPDGAYEQYF. The variable domain in full, with the rest retrieved from reference TRBV5-4 and TRBJ2-7, is ETGVTQSPTHLIKTRGQQVTLRCSSQSGHNTVSWYQQALGQGPQFIFQYYREEENGRGNFPPRFSGLQFPNYSSELNVNALELDDSALYLCASSRNPDGAYEQYFGPGTRLTVT.

This clonotype appeared a few times. V and J are TRBV6-5 and TRBJ2-7; D gene unclear. The V end lost 5 bases, the J end lost 2 bases, and 13 bases lay between the germline ends. Germline CDR1 reads MNHEY; CDR2 reads SVGAGI. The CDR3 covers 14 residues. The CDR3: CASSGSASPYEQYF. CDR3 in DNA: TGTGCCAGCAGTGGATCAGCGTCCCCCTACGAGCAGTACTTC.

About this clonotype itself: Its ends do not fully match the called genes, so a read error is possible. The V and J genes are TRBV10-2 and TRBJ2-3; D perhaps matches TRBD2 (7 bases). The CDR3 runs 16 residues. CDR1 is WSHSY and CDR2 is SAAADI in the germline V gene. CDR3 region: CASSLSRRGRTDTQYF. CDR3 nucleotide sequence: TGTGCCAGCAGTTTATCGCGGCGGGGGCGCACAGATACGCAGTATTTT.

V usage is TRBV6-5 and J usage is TRBJ2-5; D uncertain. V shed 0 bases and J shed 5 bases, with 19 bases lying between them. The germline V gene has CDR1 MNHEY and CDR2 SVGAGI. The CDR3 runs 17 residues. The CDR3 sequence: CASSYSYGRNSGETQYF. As DNA, the CDR3 is TGTGCCAGCAGTTACTCCTATGGTCGTAACTCCGGGGAGACCCAGTACTTC.